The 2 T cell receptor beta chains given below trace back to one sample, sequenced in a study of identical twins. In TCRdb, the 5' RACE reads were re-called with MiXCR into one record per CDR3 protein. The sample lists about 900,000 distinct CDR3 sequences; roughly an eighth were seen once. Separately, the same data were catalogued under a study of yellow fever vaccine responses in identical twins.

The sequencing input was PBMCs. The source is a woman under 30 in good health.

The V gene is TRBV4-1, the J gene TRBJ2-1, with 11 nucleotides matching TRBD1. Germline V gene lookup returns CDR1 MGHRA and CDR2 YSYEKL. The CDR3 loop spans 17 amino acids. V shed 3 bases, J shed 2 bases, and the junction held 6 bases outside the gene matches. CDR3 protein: CASSHGQGALTYNEQFF. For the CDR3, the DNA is TGCGCCAGCAGCCACGGACAGGGGGCTCTCACCTACAATGAGCAGTTCTTC.

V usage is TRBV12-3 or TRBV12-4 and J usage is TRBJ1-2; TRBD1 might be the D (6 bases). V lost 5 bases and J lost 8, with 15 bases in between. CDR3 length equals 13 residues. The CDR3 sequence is CASSNRALSGYTF. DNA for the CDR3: TGTGCCAGCAGTAACAGGGCCCTCAGCGGCTACACCTTC.